This T cell receptor beta chain was obtained from a study of blood T cell repertoires in COVID-19. Study-wide context: T cells, B-cell-depleted T cells, or PBMCs supplied cDNA or gDNA.

This clone was recorded only once. Sequencing used immunoSEQ multiplex PCR; TCRdb keeps in-frame clones, though not all of them. Of some 150,000 clones in the sample, around 83% are singletons; the top ten hold roughly 1.5%. Germline trimming cut 6 bases from V and 3 bases from J; bases unmatched to any gene: 10. Germline V lookup: CDR1 MDHEN, CDR2 SYDVKM. This CDR3 spans 16 amino acids. The sequencing sample was made of peripheral blood. The clonotype originates from a human donor in a cohort sampled during active COVID-19. The gene calls are TRBV28 and TRBJ2-1; 8 bases line up with TRBD2. In DNA form, the CDR3 reads TGTGCCAGCAGGTCCCTTAGCGGGATACGCTACAATGAGCAGTTCTTC. The encoded protein is CASRSLSGIRYNEQFF.